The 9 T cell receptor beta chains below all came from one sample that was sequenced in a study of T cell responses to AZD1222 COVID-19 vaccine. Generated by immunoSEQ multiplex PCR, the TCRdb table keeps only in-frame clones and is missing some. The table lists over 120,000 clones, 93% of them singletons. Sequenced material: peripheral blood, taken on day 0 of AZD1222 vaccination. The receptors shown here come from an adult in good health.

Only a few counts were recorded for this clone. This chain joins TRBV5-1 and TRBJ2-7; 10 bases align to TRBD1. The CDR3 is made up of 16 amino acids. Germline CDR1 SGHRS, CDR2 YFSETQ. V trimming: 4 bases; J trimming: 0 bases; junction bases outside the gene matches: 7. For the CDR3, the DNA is TGCGCCAGCAGCGCGTGGGACAGGGGAAGCTCCTACGAGCAGTACTTC. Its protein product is CASSAWDRGSSYEQYF.

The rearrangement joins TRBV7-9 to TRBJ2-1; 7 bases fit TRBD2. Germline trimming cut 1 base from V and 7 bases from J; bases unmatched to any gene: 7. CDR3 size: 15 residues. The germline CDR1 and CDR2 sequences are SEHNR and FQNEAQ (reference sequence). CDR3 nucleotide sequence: TGTGCCAGCAGCTTAGATCTCGGGAGGAAGAATGAGCAGTTCTTC. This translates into CASSLDLGRKNEQFF.

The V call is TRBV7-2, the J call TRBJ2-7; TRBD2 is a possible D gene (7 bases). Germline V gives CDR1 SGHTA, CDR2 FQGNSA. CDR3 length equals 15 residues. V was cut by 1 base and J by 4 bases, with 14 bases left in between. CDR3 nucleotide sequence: TGTGCCAGCAGCTTAGAGGGGGGGGCGGCTTACGAGCAGTACTTC. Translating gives CASSLEGGAAYEQYF.

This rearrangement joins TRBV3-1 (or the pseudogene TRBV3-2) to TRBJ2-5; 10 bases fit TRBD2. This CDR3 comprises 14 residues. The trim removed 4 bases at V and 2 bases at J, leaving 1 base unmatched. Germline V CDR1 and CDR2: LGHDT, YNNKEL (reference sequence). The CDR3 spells CASSLGLAQETQYF. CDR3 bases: TGTGCCAGCAGCCTGGGACTAGCGCAAGAGACCCAGTACTTC.

CDR3 DNA: TGTGCCAGCAGCTGGGACACGAACACCGGGGAGCTGTTTTTT. This gives the protein CASSWDTNTGELFF. The rearrangement joins TRBV5-4 to TRBJ2-2; maybe TRBD1 (6 bases). The V gene lost 3 bases and the J gene lost 0 bases, with 6 bases spanning the gap. The V gene's germline CDR1 is SGHNT and CDR2 YYREEE (reference sequence). The CDR3 is 14 residues long.

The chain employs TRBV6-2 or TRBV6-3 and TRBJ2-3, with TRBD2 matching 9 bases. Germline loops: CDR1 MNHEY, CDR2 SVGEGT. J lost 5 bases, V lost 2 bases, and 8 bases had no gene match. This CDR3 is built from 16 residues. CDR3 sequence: CASSYPGLAGLDTQYF. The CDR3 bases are TGTGCCAGCAGTTACCCCGGGCTAGCGGGACTAGATACGCAGTATTTT.

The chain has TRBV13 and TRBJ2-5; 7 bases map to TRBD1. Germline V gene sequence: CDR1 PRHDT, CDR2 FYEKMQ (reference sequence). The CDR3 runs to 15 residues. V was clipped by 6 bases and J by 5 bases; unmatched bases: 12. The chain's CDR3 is CASSRRRQGRETQYF. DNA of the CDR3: TGTGCCAGCAGTCGCCGGAGACAGGGAAGGGAGACCCAGTACTTC.

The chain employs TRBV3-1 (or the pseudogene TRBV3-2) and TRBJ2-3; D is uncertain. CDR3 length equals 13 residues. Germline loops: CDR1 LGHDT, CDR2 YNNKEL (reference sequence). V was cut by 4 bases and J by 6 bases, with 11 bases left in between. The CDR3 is CASSLGRPDTQYF. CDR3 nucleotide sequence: TGTGCCAGCAGCCTCGGACGGCCGGATACGCAGTATTTT.

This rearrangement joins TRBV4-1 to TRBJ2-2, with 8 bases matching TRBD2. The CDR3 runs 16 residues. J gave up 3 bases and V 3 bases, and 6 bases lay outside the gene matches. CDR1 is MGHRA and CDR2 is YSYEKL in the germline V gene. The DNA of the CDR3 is TGCGCCAGCAGCCACAAACGGGAGGGCGACACCGGGGAGCTGTTTTTT. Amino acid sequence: CASSHKREGDTGELFF.